This TCR beta chain was identified in a study of T cells in Graves' hyperthyroidism and ophthalmopathy. Background on the study: At initial diagnosis, before any treatment had begun, peripheral blood was obtained.

Hyperthyroidism was newly diagnosed in patients aged 18 to 65 (duration under 2 months). For the diagnoses, clinical symptoms, serum thyroxine and TRAb, thyroid ultrasound and orbital computed tomography were used. Amplified regions were TCR beta CDR3 sequences from RNA transcripts. TCR CDR3 underwent first-round RT-PCR with the HTBI primer set. TCRdb re-called the multiplex PCR reads through MiXCR, storing one row per CDR3 protein. The repertoire consists of over 700,000 distinct CDR3 sequences, with over 15% occurring once and the leading ten covering over 15%. General study points: Most expanded thyroid clonotypes above 0.001 also appeared in blood.

The CDR3 consists of 16 residues. Trimming took off 0 bases at V and 1 base at J, with 12 bases between the two ends. Germline V gives CDR1 MNHEY, CDR2 SVGAGI. This clonotype was detected only a few times. Its antigen remains unidentified. This chain joins TRBV6-5 and TRBJ1-1; D is possibly TRBD1 (5 bases). The TCR was taken from a woman in her fifties or sixties with Graves' hyperthyroidism that later progressed to Graves' ophthalmopathy. The sample was blood. This chain's CDR3 is CASSYSYRGRNTEAFF. The DNA of the CDR3 is TGTGCCAGCAGTTACTCGTATAGGGGACGGAACACTGAAGCTTTCTTT.